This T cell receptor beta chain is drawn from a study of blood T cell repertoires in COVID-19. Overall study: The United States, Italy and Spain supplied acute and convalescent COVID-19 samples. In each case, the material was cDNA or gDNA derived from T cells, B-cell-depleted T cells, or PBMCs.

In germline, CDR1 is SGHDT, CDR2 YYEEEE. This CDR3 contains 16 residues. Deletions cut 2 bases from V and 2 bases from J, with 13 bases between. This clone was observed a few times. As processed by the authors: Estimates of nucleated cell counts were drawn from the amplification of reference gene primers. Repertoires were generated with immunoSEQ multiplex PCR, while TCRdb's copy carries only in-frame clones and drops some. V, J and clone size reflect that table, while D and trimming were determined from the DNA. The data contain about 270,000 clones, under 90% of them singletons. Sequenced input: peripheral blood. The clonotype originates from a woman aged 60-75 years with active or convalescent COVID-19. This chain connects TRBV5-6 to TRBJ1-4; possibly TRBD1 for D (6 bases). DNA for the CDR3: TGTGCCAGCAGCTTCAGACAGGTCTGGACTAATGAAAAACTGTTTTTT. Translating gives CASSFRQVWTNEKLFF.